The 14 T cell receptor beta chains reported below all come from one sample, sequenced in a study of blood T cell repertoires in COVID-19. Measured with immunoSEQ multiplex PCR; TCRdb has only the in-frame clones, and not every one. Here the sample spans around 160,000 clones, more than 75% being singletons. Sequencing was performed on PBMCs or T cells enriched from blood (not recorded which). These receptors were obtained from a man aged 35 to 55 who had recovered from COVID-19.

The CDR3 DNA reads as TGTGCCAGGACTAGCACTGAGGAGCAGTTCTTC. Translating it yields CARTSTEEQFF. The chain recombines TRBV5-3 with TRBJ2-1, with 7 nucleotides matching TRBD2. TRBV5-3 belongs to the ORF category, with a function that is uncertain. The CDR3 extends over 11 amino acids. The J segment lost 10 bases and the V segment lost 8 bases, leaving 6 bases of the junction unmatched.

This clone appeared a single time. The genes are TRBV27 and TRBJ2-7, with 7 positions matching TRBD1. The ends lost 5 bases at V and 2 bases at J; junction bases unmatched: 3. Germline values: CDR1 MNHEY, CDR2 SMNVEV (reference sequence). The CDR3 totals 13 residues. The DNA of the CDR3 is TGTGCCAGCAGTCGACAGGGAACCTACGAGCAGTACGTC. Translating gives CASSRQGTYEQYV.

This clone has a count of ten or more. The CDR3 here is CASSERSNTGELFF. Here the CDR3 DNA reads TGTGCCAGCAGCGAGAGGAGTAACACCGGGGAGCTGTTTTTT. The genes are TRBV9 and TRBJ2-2; D remains unclear. The CDR3 runs 14 residues. Germline V CDR1 and CDR2: SGDLS, YYNGEE. Trimming stripped 3 bases from V and 2 bases from J, with 8 bases between.

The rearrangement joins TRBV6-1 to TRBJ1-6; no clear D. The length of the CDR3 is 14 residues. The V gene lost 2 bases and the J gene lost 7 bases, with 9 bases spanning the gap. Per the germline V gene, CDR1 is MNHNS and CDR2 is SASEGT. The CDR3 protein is CASSETPRNSPLHF. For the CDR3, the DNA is TGTGCCAGCAGTGAAACCCCTAGAAATTCACCCCTCCACTTT.

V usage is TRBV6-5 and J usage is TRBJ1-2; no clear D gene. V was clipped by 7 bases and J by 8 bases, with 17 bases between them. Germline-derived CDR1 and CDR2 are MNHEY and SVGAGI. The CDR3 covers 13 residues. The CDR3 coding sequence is TGTGCCAGCACGGAGGCTGGGCGCCGAGGCTACACCTTC. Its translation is CASTEAGRRGYTF.

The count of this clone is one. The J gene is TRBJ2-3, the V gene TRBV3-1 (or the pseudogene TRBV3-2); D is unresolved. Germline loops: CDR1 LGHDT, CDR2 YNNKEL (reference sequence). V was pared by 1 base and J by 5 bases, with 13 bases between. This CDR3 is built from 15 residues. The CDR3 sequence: CASSQVGQARDTQYF. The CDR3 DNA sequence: TGTGCCAGCAGCCAAGTAGGCCAGGCCAGAGATACGCAGTATTTT.

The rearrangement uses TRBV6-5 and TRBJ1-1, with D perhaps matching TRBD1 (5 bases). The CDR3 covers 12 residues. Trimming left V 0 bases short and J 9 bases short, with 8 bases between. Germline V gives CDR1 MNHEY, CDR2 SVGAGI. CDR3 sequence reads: CASSYSRQKAFF. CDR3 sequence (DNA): TGTGCCAGCAGTTACTCCCGACAGAAAGCTTTCTTT.

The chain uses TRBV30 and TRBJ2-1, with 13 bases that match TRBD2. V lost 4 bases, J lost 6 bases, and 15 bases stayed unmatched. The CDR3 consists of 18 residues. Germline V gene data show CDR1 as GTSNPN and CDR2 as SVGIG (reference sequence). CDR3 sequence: CAWTGRRLAGGFSNEQFF. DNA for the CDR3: TGTGCCTGGACTGGTCGCAGACTAGCGGGGGGATTTTCCAATGAGCAGTTCTTC.

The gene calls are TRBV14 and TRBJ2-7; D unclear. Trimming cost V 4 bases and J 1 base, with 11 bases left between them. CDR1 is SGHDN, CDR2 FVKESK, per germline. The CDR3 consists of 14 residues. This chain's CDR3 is CASSRSKKSYEQYF. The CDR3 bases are TGTGCCAGCAGCCGCAGTAAGAAGTCCTACGAGCAGTACTTC.

As DNA, the CDR3 is TGTGCCAGCTCTACCGGGACAGGCGGCTCCTACGAGCAGTACGTC. The encoded protein is CASSTGTGGSYEQYV. The chain combines TRBV2 with TRBJ2-7, with 8 bases fitting TRBD1. The germline CDR1 and CDR2 sequences are SNHLY and FYNNEI. J was trimmed by 0 bases and V by 8 bases; bases with no gene match: 9. The CDR3 has 15 amino acids.

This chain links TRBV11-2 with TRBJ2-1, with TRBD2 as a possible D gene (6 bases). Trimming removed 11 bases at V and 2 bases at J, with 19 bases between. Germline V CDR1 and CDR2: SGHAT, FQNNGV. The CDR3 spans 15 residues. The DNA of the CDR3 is TGTGCCGGGCGGGGCCCTAACCCGGCCTACAATGAGCAGTTCTTC. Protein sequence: CAGRGPNPAYNEQFF.

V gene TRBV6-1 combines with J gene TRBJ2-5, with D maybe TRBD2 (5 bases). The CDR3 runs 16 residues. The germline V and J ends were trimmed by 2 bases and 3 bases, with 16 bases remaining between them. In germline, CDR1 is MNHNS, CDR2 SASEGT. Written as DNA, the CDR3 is TGTGCCAGCAGTGAAAGAAAATGGGGAGAGGAAGAGACCCAGTACTTC. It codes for CASSERKWGEEETQYF.

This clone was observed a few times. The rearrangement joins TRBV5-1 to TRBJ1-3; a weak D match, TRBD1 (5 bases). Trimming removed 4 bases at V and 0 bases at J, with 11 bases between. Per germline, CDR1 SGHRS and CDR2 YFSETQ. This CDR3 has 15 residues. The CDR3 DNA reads TGCGCCAGCAGCCCGGGGGGGAGCTCTGGAAACACCATATATTTT. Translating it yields CASSPGGSSGNTIYF. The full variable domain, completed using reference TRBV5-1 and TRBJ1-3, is KAGVTQTPRYLIKTRGQQVTLSCSPISGHRSVSWYQQTPGQGLQFLFEYFSETQRNKGNFPGRFSGRQFSNSRSEMNVSTLELGDSALYLCASSPGGSSGNTIYFGEGSWLTVV.

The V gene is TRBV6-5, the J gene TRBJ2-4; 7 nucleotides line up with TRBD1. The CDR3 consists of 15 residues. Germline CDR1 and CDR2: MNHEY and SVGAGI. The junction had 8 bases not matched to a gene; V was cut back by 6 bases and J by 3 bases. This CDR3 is CASRGGRDGKNIQYF. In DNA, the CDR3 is TGTGCCAGCAGAGGGGGCCGGGATGGCAAAAACATTCAGTACTTC.